This TCR beta chain was found in a study of shared clonotypes between healthy human individuals. V shed 3 bases and J 4 bases; nucleotides not matched to a gene: 8. This CDR3 is built from 16 residues. Germline loops: CDR1 MGHDK, CDR2 SYGVNS. In the original analysis: ImmunoSEQ yielded junction-only sequences lacking quality scores, so filtering differed. Clones were sequenced by immunoSEQ multiplex PCR, and TCRdb holds only the in-frame ones, with some missing. V, J and clone size are those of that table, while D and trimming were read from the DNA. The sample yields 1.4 million or so clones, just under 99% seen once.

The sequenced material came from naive CD4+ T cells sorted from blood. This sample's subset: CD45RA+ positively selected. The rearrangement uses TRBV25-1 and TRBJ2-3, with 9 bases identical to TRBD2. The origin of this receptor is a man aged 25-45 years in good health. The CDR3 DNA reads TGTGCCAGCAGTGACAATAGCGGGAGCGGGGCAGATACGCAGTATTTT. This gives the protein CASSDNSGSGADTQYF.